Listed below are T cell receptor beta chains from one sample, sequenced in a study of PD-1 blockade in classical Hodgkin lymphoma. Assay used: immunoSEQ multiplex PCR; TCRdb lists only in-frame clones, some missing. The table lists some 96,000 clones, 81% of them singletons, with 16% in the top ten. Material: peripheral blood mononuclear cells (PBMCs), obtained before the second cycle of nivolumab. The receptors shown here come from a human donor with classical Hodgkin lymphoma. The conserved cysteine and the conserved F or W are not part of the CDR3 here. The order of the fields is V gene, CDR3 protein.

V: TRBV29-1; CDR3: SVRDPGNTIY
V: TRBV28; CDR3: ASSSTGGSGNTIY
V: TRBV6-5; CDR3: ASSPSGAATEAF
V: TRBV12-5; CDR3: ASGVDSGFEAF
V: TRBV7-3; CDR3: ASSSGLAGTGELF
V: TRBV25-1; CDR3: ASSAPRAFFNEQF
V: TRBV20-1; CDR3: RVQRADTQY
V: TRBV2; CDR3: ASTGGRANEKLF
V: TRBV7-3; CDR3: ASSPSGTVNEQF
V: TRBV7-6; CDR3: ASSLEVGYEQY
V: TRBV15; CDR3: ATSAYDGAHEQF
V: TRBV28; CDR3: ASSLPGTGTQETQY
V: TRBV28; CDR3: ASSRDRVVEQY
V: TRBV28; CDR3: ASSFPDRSNQPQH
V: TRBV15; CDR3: ATSSGTASVDTQY
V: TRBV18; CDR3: ASSPSASPGELF
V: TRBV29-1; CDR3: SVVSAVTYNEQF